The 3 T cell receptor beta chains presented below share a single source sample, sequenced in a study of blood T cell repertoires in COVID-19. Sequencing used immunoSEQ multiplex PCR; TCRdb keeps in-frame clones, though not all of them. The sample yields 300,000 to 350,000 clones, 87% seen once. Sample: peripheral blood. The receptors derive from a man aged 18 to 29 with active or convalescent COVID-19.

The CDR3 DNA sequence: TGTGCCAGCAGTCTGGACAGAAACATTCAGTACTTC. Translation gives CASSLDRNIQYF. V gene TRBV6-2 or TRBV6-3 combines with J gene TRBJ2-4; D perhaps matches TRBD1 (6 bases). Trimming removed 5 bases from V and 6 bases from J, with 8 bases in between. Germline CDR1 is MNHEY and CDR2 is SVGEGT. CDR3 size: 12 residues.

The J gene is TRBJ2-1, the V gene TRBV11-2; tentatively, D is TRBD2 (6 bases). V dropped 5 bases and J dropped 7 bases, with 12 bases sitting between them. CDR1 and CDR2 from the germline V gene are SGHAT and FQNNGV. This CDR3 spans 13 amino acids. The CDR3 bases are TGTGCCAGCAGCAGACCAGGGAGGAATGAGCAGTTCTTC. Its translation: CASSRPGRNEQFF.

This clone was detected a few times. The V and J genes are TRBV5-6 and TRBJ2-1; D gene uncertain. V lost 2 bases and J lost 8, with 11 bases in between. The CDR3 is 13 residues long. The V gene's germline CDR1 is SGHDT and CDR2 YYEEEE. Here the CDR3 DNA reads TGTGCCAGCAGCTTCAAAGCGTGGGATGAGCAGTTCTTC. Its translation is CASSFKAWDEQFF.